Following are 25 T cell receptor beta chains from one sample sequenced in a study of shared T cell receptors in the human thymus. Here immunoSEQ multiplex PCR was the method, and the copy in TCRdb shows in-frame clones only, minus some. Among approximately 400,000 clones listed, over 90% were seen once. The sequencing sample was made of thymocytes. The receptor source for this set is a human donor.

CDR3 sequence (DNA): TGTGCCAGCAGACAACAGGGGGTACGCACTGAAGCTTTCTTT. It is translated as CASRQQGVRTEAFF. J is TRBJ1-1 and V is TRBV28; 8 bases agree with TRBD1. The germline V gene encodes CDR1 MDHEN and CDR2 SYDVKM. V gave up 6 bases and J gave up 4 bases; unmatched junction bases: 7. CDR3 length equals 14 residues.

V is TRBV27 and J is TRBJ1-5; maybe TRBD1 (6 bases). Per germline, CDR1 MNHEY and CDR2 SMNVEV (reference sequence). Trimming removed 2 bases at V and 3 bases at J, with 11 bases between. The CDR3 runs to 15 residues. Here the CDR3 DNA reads TGTGCCAGCAGTTTACCCAGACAGGTCAATCAGCCCCAGCATTTT. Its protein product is CASSLPRQVNQPQHF.

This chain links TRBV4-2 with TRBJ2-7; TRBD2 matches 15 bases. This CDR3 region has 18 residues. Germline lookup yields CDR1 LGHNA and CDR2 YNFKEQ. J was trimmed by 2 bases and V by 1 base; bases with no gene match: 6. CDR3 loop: CASSQAGTSGRPAYEQYF. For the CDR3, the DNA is TGTGCCAGCAGCCAAGCCGGGACTAGCGGGAGGCCCGCCTACGAGCAGTACTTC.

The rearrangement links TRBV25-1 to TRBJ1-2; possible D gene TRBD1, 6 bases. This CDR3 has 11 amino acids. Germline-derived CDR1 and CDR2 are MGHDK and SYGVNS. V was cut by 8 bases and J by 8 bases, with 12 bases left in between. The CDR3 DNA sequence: TGTGCCAGCCTGACAGGCGGCGGCTACACCTTC. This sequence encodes CASLTGGGYTF.

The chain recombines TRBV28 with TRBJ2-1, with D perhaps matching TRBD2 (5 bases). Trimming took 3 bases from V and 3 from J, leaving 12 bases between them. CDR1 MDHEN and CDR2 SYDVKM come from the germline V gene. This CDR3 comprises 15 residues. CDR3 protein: CASSFSFSDYNEQFF. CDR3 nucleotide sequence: TGTGCCAGCAGTTTTTCTTTTAGCGACTACAATGAGCAGTTCTTC.

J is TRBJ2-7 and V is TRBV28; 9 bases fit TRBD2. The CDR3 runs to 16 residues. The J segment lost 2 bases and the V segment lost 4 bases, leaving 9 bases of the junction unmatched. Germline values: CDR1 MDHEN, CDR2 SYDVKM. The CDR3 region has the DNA TGTGCCAGCAGTTCCACGGGCGGCGGGAGGGCCTACGAGCAGTACTTC. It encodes CASSSTGGGRAYEQYF.

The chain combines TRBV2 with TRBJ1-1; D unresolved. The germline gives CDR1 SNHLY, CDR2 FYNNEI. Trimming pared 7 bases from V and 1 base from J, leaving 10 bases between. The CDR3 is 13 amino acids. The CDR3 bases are TGTGCCAGCATCGTTAAGAAGAACACTGAAGCTTTCTTT. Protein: CASIVKKNTEAFF. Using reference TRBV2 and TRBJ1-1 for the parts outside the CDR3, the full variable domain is EPEVTQTPSHQVTQMGQEVILRCVPISNHLYFYWYRQILGQKVEFLVSFYNNEISEKSEIFDDQFSVERPDGSNFTLKIRSTKLEDSAMYFCASIVKKNTEAFFGQGTRLTVV.

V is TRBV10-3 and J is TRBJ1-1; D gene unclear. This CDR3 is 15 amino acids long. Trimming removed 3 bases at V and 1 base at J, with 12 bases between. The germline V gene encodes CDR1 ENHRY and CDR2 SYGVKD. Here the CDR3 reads CAISEWWGRNTEAFF. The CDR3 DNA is TGTGCCATCAGTGAATGGTGGGGAAGGAACACTGAAGCTTTCTTT.

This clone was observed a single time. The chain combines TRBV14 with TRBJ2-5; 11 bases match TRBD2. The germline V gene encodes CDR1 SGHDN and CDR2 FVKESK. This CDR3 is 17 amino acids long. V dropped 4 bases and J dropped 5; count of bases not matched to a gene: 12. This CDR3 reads CASSLYLAGGPWETQYF. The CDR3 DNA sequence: TGTGCCAGCAGCCTATATTTAGCGGGAGGGCCATGGGAGACCCAGTACTTC.

The DNA of the CDR3 is TGTGCCAGCAGCTTAGATAAAGGCAGCCATGGCTACACCTTC. It codes for CASSLDKGSHGYTF. J is TRBJ1-2 and V is TRBV11-2; D is uncertain. Germline-derived CDR1 and CDR2 are SGHAT and FQNNGV. The ends were cut back, 0 bases at V and 6 bases at J, with 11 bases in the middle. The CDR3 spans 14 residues.

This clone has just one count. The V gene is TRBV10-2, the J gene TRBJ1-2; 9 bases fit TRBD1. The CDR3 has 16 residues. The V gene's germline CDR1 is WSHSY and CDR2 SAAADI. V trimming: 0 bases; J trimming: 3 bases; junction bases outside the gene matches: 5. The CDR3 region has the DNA TGCGCCAGCAGTGAGTCAACAGGGGGCAAGGACTATGGCTACACCTTC. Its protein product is CASSESTGGKDYGYTF.

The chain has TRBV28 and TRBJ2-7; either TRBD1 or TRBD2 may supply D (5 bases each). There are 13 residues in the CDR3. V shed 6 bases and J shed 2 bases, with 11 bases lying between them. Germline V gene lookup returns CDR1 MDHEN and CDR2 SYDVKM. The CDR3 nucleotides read TGTGCCAGCAGAAGCCGGGGCCCCTACGAGCAGTACTTC. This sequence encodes CASRSRGPYEQYF. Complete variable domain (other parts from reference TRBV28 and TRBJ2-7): DVKVTQSSRYLVKRTGEKVFLECVQDMDHENMFWYRQDPGLGLRLIYFSYDVKMKEKGDIPEGYSVSREKKERFSLILESASTNQTSMYLCASRSRGPYEQYFGPGTRLTVT.

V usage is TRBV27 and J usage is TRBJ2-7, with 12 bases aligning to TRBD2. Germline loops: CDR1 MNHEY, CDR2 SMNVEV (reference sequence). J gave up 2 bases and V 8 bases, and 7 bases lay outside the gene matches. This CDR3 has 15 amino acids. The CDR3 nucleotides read TGTGCCAGCGGCCTTGGACTAGCGGGGCCCTACGAGCAGTACTTC. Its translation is CASGLGLAGPYEQYF.

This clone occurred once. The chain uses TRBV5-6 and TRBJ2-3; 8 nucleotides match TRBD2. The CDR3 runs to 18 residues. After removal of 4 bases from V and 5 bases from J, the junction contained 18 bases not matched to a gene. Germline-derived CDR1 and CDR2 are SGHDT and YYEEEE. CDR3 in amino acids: CASSPRVAGPVGVDTQYF. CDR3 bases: TGTGCCAGCAGCCCACGGGTAGCGGGACCCGTGGGGGTAGATACGCAGTATTTT.

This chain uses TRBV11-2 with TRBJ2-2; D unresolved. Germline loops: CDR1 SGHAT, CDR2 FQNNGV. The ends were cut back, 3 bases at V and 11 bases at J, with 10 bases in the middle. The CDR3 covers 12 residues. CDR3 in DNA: TGTGCCAGCAGCTTTAACTGGGAAGAGCTGTTTTTT. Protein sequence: CASSFNWEELFF.

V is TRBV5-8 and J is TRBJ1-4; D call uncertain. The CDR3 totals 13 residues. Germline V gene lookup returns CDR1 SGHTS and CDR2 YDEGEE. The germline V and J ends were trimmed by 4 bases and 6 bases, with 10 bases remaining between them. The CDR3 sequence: CASSVRRYEKLFF. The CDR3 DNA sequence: TGTGCCAGCAGCGTCAGGAGATATGAAAAACTGTTTTTT.

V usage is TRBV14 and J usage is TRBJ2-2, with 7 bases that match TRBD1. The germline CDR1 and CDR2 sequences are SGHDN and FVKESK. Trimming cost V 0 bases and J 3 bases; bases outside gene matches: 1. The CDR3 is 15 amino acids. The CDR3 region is CASSQERGHTGELFF. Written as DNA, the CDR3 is TGTGCCAGCAGCCAAGAGAGGGGGCACACCGGGGAGCTGTTTTTT.

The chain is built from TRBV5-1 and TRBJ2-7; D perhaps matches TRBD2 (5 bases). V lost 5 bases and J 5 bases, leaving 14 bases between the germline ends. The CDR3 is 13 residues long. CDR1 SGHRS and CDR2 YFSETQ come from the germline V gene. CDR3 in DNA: TGCGCCAGCAGGAGGCGAGCGGAGAACGAGCAGTACTTC. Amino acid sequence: CASRRRAENEQYF. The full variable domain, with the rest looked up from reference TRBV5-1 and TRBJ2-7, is KAGVTQTPRYLIKTRGQQVTLSCSPISGHRSVSWYQQTPGQGLQFLFEYFSETQRNKGNFPGRFSGRQFSNSRSEMNVSTLELGDSALYLCASRRRAENEQYFGPGTRLTVT.

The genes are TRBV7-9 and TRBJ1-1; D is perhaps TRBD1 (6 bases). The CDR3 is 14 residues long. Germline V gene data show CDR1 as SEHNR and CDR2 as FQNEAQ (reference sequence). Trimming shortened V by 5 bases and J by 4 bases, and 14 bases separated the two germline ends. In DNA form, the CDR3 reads TGTGCCAGCAGCCAACGGGGAGGGGGCACTGAAGCTTTCTTT. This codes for CASSQRGGGTEAFF.

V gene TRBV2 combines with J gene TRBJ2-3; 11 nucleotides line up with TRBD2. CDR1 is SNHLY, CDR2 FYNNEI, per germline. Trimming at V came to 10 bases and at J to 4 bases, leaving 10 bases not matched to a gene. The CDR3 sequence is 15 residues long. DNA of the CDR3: TGTGCCACAGGGACTAGCGGAGGGGTCGCAGATACGCAGTATTTT. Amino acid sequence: CATGTSGGVADTQYF.

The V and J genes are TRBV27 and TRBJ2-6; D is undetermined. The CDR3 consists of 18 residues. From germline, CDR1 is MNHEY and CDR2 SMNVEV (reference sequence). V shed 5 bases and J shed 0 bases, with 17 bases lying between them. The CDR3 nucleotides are TGTGCCAGCAGTCCGTCGAGACCTTCCAACTCTGGGGCCAACGTCCTGACTTTC. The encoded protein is CASSPSRPSNSGANVLTF.

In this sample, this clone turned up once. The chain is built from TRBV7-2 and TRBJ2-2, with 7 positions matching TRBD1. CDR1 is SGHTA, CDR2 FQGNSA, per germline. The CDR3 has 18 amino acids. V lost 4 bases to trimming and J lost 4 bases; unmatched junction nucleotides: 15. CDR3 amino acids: CASSSQGVLRKATGELFF. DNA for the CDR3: TGTGCCAGCAGCTCTCAGGGGGTATTAAGGAAGGCCACCGGGGAGCTGTTTTTT. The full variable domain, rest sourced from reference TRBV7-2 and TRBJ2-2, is GAGVSQSPSNKVTEKGKDVELRCDPISGHTALYWYRQSLGQGLEFLIYFQGNSAPDKSGLPSDRFSAERTGGSVSTLTIQRTQQEDSAVYLCASSSQGVLRKATGELFFGEGSRLTVL.

CDR3 DNA sequence: TGTGCCAGCAGCTTAACCGCGACAGGCTACGACAATGAGCAGTTCTTC. Its translation is CASSLTATGYDNEQFF. The gene calls are TRBV7-3 and TRBJ2-1; D may be TRBD1 (6 bases). CDR3 length: 16 amino acids. Trimming cost V 0 bases and J 5 bases, with 14 bases left between them. The germline CDR1 and CDR2 sequences are SGHTA and FQGTGA.

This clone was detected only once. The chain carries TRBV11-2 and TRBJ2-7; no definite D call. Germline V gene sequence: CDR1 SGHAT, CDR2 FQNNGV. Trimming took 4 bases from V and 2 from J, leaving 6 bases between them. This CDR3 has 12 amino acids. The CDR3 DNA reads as TGTGCCAGCAGCTCTTCAGCCTACGAGCAGTACTTC. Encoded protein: CASSSSAYEQYF.

The CDR3 here is CASSLGAGEQYF. For the CDR3, the DNA is TGTGCCAGCAGCTTGGGGGCAGGGGAGCAGTACTTC. The genes are TRBV5-6 and TRBJ2-7; a possible D gene is TRBD1 (5 bases). From germline, CDR1 is SGHDT and CDR2 YYEEEE. The CDR3 is made up of 12 amino acids. V was trimmed by 0 bases and J by 7 bases, leaving 8 bases between them. Full variable domain (remainder filled in from reference TRBV5-6 and TRBJ2-7): DAGVTQSPTHLIKTRGQQVTLRCSPKSGHDTVSWYQQALGQGPQFIFQYYEEEERQRGNFPDRFSGHQFPNYSSELNVNALLLGDSALYLCASSLGAGEQYFGPGTRLTVT.